Below, 6 T cell receptor beta chains from the same sample are listed, as sequenced in a study of T cells in Graves' hyperthyroidism and ophthalmopathy. Amplified regions were TCR beta CDR3 sequences from RNA transcripts. Using the HTBI primer set, a first-round RT-PCR was run on the TCR CDR3. In TCRdb, the multiplex PCR reads were re-called with MiXCR into one record per CDR3 protein. The table has hundreds of thousands of distinct CDR3 sequences, under 45% seen once. The material sequenced was blood. These receptors were collected from a middle-aged woman with Graves' hyperthyroidism.

This clonotype was recorded only once. This chain connects TRBV29-1 to TRBJ1-2, with TRBD1 identical over 10 bases. The CDR3 is 15 residues long. V gave up 6 bases and J gave up 6 bases; unmatched junction bases: 13. CDR1 and CDR2 from the germline V gene are SQVTM and ANQGSEA. CDR3 coding DNA: TGCAGCGTAGGGCCCGGGACAGGGGACCTCGATGGCTACACCTTC. The encoded protein is CSVGPGTGDLDGYTF.

The rearrangement uses TRBV6-1 and TRBJ1-5, with TRBD1 as a possible D gene (5 bases). Germline V gives CDR1 MNHNS, CDR2 SASEGT. The CDR3 contains 14 residues. Trimming removed 4 bases from V and 4 bases from J, with 11 bases in between. CDR3 sequence: CASSGDGGNQPQHF. In nucleotides, the CDR3 is TGTGCCAGCAGTGGGGACGGGGGAAATCAGCCCCAGCATTTT.

In this sample, this clonotype turned up many times. The V call is TRBV24-1, the J call TRBJ2-2, with D hard to call. Trimming removed 4 bases at V and 8 bases at J, with 10 bases between. CDR1 is KGHDR and CDR2 is SFDVKD in the germline V gene. The CDR3 is 13 amino acids. CDR3 in amino acids: CATSEPWGGELFF. DNA for the CDR3: TGTGCCACCAGTGAGCCATGGGGAGGGGAGCTGTTTTTT.

This chain links TRBV24-1 with TRBJ2-3, with no clear D. This CDR3 spans 12 amino acids. Germline loops: CDR1 KGHDR, CDR2 SFDVKD. V was shortened by 10 bases and J by 2 bases, with 9 bases between the two germline ends. The CDR3 DNA follows: TGTGCCACTGGCGGCTTCACAGATACGCAGTATTTT. Translating it yields CATGGFTDTQYF.

This clonotype was detected ten times or more. This chain joins TRBV18 and TRBJ1-2, with D uncertain. Between the trimmed V and J ends, which lost 0 bases and 7 bases, there was a span of 9 bases. From germline, CDR1 is KGHSH and CDR2 LQKENI. The CDR3 length is 13 residues. The CDR3 DNA reads TGTGCCAGCTCACCACCCTTCGGCACTGGCTACACCTTC. It codes for CASSPPFGTGYTF. The full variable domain, completed using reference TRBV18 and TRBJ1-2, is NAGVMQNPRHLVRRRGQEARLRCSPMKGHSHVYWYRQLPEEGLKFMVYLQKENIIDESGMPKERFSAEFPKEGPSILRIQQVVRGDSAAYFCASSPPFGTGYTFGSGTRLTVV.

The chain recombines TRBV5-6 with TRBJ1-2; 7 nucleotides line up with TRBD1. The junction had 7 bases not matched to a gene; V was cut back by 4 bases and J by 4 bases. The germline V gene encodes CDR1 SGHDT and CDR2 YYEEEE. The CDR3 totals 14 residues. CDR3 amino acids: CASSRGQPSYGYTF. The CDR3 DNA is TGTGCCAGCAGCCGGGGACAGCCCAGCTATGGCTACACCTTC.